The source of this T cell receptor beta chain is a study of T cell repertoires in cytomegalovirus infection. For the study at large: Well-studied HLA-B-restricted epitopes and recently identified HLA-C-restricted epitopes of CMV were both used in the study. In public TCR beta signatures, there were indications of both CMV infection and matching HLA type. Study-wide results and limits: HLA-C-restricted CMV clonotypes gave the most frequent clonotype in two of eight donors. Identification of carriers of CMV plus the relevant HLA was achieved through cumulative public TCR beta family frequency.

The ends were cut back, 2 bases at V and 2 bases at J, with 7 bases in the middle. Per the germline V gene, CDR1 is DFQATT and CDR2 is SNEGSKA (reference sequence). The CDR3 loop spans 12 amino acids. TCRdb analysed the reads with MiXCR anew, one entry per CDR3 protein. The sample records 300,000 or so distinct CDR3 sequences, about 25% being singletons. Note on this clonotype: The antigen remains unidentified.

The clonotype originates from a human donor in good health (CMV status not recorded). Some clones in this sample may be carry-over from other donors' samples. Here the sequenced sample was cultured PBMCs, taken from culture after CMV antigen stimulation. The V call is TRBV20-1, the J call TRBJ2-7, with a weak D call TRBD1 (5 bases). CDR3 in DNA: TGCAGTGCTAGACAGGGAACCTACGAGCAGTACTTC. Its translation is CSARQGTYEQYF.